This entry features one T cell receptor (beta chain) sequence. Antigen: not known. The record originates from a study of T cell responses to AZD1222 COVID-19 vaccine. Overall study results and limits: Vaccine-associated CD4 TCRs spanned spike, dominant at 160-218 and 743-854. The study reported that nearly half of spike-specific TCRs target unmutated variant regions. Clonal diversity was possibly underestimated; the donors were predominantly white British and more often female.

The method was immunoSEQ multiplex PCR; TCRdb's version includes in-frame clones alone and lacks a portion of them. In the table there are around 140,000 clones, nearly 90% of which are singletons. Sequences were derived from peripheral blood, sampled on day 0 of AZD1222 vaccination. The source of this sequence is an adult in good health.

The CDR3 loop is CASSLMGQDRDTEAFF. In DNA, the CDR3 is TGTGCCAGCAGCTTAATGGGACAGGACAGAGACACTGAAGCTTTCTTT. The chain employs TRBV7-2 and TRBJ1-1, with TRBD1 matching 8 bases. This CDR3 comprises 16 residues. Germline V gene data show CDR1 as SGHTA and CDR2 as FQGNSA. With V trimmed by 2 bases and J by 3 bases, 8 bases remained unmatched.